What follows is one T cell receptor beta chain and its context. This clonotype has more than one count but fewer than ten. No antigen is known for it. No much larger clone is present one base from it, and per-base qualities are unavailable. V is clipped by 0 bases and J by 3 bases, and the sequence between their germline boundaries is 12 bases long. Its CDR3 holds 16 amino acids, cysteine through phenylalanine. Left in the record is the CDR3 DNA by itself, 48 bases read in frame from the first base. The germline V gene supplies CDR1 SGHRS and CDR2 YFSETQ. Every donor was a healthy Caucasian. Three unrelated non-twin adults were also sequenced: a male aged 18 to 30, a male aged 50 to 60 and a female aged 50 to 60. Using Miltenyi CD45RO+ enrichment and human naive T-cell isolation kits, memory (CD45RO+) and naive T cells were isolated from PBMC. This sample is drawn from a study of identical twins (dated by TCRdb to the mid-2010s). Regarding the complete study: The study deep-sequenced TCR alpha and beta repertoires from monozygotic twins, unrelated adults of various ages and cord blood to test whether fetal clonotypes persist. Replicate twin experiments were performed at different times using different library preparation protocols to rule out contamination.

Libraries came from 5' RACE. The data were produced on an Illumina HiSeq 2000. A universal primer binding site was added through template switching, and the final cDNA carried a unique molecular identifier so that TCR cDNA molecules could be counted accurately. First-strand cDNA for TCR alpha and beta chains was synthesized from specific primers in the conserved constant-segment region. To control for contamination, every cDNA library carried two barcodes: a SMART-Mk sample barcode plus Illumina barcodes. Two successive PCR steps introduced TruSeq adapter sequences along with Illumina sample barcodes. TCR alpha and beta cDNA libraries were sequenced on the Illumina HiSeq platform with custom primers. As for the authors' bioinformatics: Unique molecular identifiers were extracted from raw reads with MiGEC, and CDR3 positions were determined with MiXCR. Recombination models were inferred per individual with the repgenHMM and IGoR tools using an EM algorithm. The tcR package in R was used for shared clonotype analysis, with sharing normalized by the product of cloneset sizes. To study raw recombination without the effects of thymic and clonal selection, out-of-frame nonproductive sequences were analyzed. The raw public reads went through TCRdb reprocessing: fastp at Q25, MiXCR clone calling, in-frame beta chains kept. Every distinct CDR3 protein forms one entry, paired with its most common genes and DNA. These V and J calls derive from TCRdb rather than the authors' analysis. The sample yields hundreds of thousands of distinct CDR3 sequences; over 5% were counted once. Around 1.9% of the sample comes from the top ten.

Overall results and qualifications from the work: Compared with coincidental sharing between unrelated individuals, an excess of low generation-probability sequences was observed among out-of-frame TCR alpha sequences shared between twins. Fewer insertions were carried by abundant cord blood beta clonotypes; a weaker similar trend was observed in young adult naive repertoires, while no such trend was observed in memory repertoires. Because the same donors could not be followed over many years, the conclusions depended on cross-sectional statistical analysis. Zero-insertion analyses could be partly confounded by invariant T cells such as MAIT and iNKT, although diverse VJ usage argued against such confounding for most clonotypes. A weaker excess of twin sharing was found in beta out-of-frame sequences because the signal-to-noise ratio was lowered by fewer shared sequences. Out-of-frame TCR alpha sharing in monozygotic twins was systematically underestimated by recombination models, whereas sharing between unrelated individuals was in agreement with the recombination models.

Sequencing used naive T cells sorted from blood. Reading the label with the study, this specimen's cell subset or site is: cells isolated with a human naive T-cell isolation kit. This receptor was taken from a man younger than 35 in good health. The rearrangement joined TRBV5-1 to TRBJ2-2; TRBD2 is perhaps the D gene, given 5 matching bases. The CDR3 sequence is CASSLVRRTHTGELFF. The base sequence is TGCGCCAGCAGCTTGGTAAGGCGGACTCACACCGGGGAGCTGTTTTTT.